These 23 T cell receptor beta chains originate from one sample sequenced in a study of OX40 agonist ivuxolimab in advanced cancers. Libraries were prepared by immunoSEQ multiplex PCR; TCRdb keeps only in-frame clonotypes and omits some of them. The table lists 84,000 or so clones, more than 80% of them singletons. Here the sequenced sample was CD4+ or CD8+ T cells sorted from blood, taken in a trial of the OX40 agonist ivuxolimab. Receptor source: an adult with an advanced solid tumor such as melanoma, head and neck, liver or kidney cancer.

The CDR3 is CASSHQDRVRNTIYF. The CDR3 DNA is TGTGCCAGCAGTCACCAAGACAGGGTGAGAAACACCATATATTTT. V usage is TRBV6-5 and J usage is TRBJ1-3, with 7 nucleotides matching TRBD1. The CDR3 is 15 residues long. Germline trimming cut 5 bases from V and 5 bases from J; bases unmatched to any gene: 9. Per the germline V gene, CDR1 is MNHEY and CDR2 is SVGAGI.

This CDR3 reads CASSLGDKNTEAFF. CDR3 bases: TGTGCCAGCAGCTTGGGGGACAAAAACACTGAAGCTTTCTTT. The rearrangement uses TRBV5-8 and TRBJ1-1; tentative D call: TRBD1 (6 bases). The CDR3 runs to 14 residues. V was pared by 0 bases and J by 2 bases, with 8 bases between. Germline V lookup: CDR1 SGHTS, CDR2 YDEGEE.

The V and J genes are TRBV19 and TRBJ2-7, with D possibly being TRBD1 or TRBD2 (5 bases each). Germline CDR1 is LNHDA and CDR2 is SQIVND (reference sequence). Trimming left V 6 bases short and J 4 bases short, with 13 bases between. CDR3 length equals 13 residues. The CDR3 nucleotides read TGTGCCAGTAGCCCCGAGGGGTTATACGAGCAGTACTTC. Amino acid sequence: CASSPEGLYEQYF.

V gene TRBV5-4 combines with J gene TRBJ1-1; the D is unclear. V was pared by 4 bases and J by 2 bases, with 12 bases between. The CDR3 is 14 amino acids. The germline gives CDR1 SGHNT, CDR2 YYREEE (reference sequence). CDR3 loop: CASSADPLNTEAFF. DNA of the CDR3: TGTGCCAGCAGCGCGGATCCCCTTAACACTGAAGCTTTCTTT.

The chain employs TRBV13 and TRBJ1-2; the D is unclear. V was clipped by 4 bases and J by 12 bases, with 18 bases between them. The CDR3 runs 13 residues. The V gene's germline CDR1 is PRHDT and CDR2 FYEKMQ (reference sequence). The CDR3 is CASSSRGLVGDTF. DNA for the CDR3: TGTGCCAGCAGCTCTCGCGGACTGGTTGGGGACACCTTC.

This clone was seen a handful of times. The J gene is TRBJ1-5, the V gene TRBV25-1, with TRBD1 matching 8 bases. With 3 bases clipped from V and 5 bases from J, the junction kept 3 bases outside the gene matches. There are 14 residues in the CDR3. Per germline, CDR1 MGHDK and CDR2 SYGVNS. DNA for the CDR3: TGTGCCAGCAGTGAGGGACAGGCCTATCAGCCCCAGCATTTT. This codes for CASSEGQAYQPQHF.

As for this clone: Other DNA sequences in the same sample also yield this CDR3. V gene TRBV7-2 combines with J gene TRBJ2-5, with D uncertain. The V and J ends lost 4 bases and 2 bases respectively, with 2 bases between them. The CDR3 has 11 residues. CDR1 and CDR2 from the germline V gene are SGHTA and FQGNSA. In nucleotides, the CDR3 is TGTGCCAGCAGCTCACAAGAGACCCAGTACTTC. It codes for CASSSQETQYF. Full variable domain (outside the CDR3, taken from reference TRBV7-2 and TRBJ2-5): GAGVSQSPSNKVTEKGKDVELRCDPISGHTALYWYRQSLGQGLEFLIYFQGNSAPDKSGLPSDRFSAERTGGSVSTLTIQRTQQEDSAVYLCASSSQETQYFGPGTRLLVL.

The chain employs TRBV5-8 and TRBJ2-1, with TRBD2 identical over 8 bases. The CDR3 has 16 residues. Germline lookup yields CDR1 SGHTS and CDR2 YDEGEE. V shed 1 base, J shed 6 bases, and the junction held 9 bases outside the gene matches. The CDR3 coding sequence is TGTGCCAGCAGCTTGCAAATCGGGGGGGGTCCCAATGAGCAGTTCTTC. Its translation: CASSLQIGGGPNEQFF.

This clone was recorded once. The genes are TRBV2 and TRBJ1-1, with D possibly TRBD1 on 6 matching bases. The ends were cut back, 7 bases at V and 2 bases at J, with 17 bases in the middle. Germline CDR1 and CDR2: SNHLY and FYNNEI. This CDR3 has 15 residues. CDR3 amino acids: CASKGEPRRNTEAFF. For the CDR3, the DNA is TGTGCCAGCAAGGGGGAACCACGGAGAAACACTGAAGCTTTCTTT. Full variable domain (rest looked up from reference TRBV2 and TRBJ1-1): EPEVTQTPSHQVTQMGQEVILRCVPISNHLYFYWYRQILGQKVEFLVSFYNNEISEKSEIFDDQFSVERPDGSNFTLKIRSTKLEDSAMYFCASKGEPRRNTEAFFGQGTRLTVV.

The rearrangement uses TRBV4-3 and TRBJ1-4; D perhaps matches TRBD1 (6 bases). Trimming removed 4 bases at V and 5 bases at J, with 11 bases between. Germline CDR1 is LGHNA and CDR2 is YSLEER. This CDR3 region has 14 residues. The CDR3 loop reads CASSPGAGNEKLFF. The CDR3 nucleotides are TGCGCCAGCAGCCCAGGGGCGGGGAATGAAAAACTGTTTTTT.

V usage is TRBV5-1 and J usage is TRBJ1-1, with D possibly matching TRBD1 (6 bases). The germline V and J ends were trimmed by 0 bases and 2 bases, with 8 bases remaining between them. Germline V CDR1 and CDR2: SGHRS, YFSETQ. The length of the CDR3 is 14 residues. The CDR3 DNA sequence: TGCGCCAGCAGCTTGGAGGGGGGTAACACTGAAGCTTTCTTT. Translating gives CASSLEGGNTEAFF.

Only a few counts were recorded for this clone. The chain couples TRBV5-6 to TRBJ2-2; 8 bases map to TRBD1. With V trimmed by 0 bases and J by 4 bases, 5 bases remained unmatched. Germline assignment: CDR1 SGHDT and CDR2 YYEEEE. This CDR3 comprises 16 residues. The CDR3 DNA sequence: TGTGCCAGCAGCTTGGCAGGGGGCGCCGGCACCGGGGAGCTGTTTTTT. Protein: CASSLAGGAGTGELFF.

This sequence joins TRBV28 and TRBJ1-2; 7 bases line up with TRBD1. Per germline, CDR1 MDHEN and CDR2 SYDVKM. The CDR3 loop spans 14 amino acids. J gave up 6 bases and V 2 bases, and 6 bases lay outside the gene matches. The CDR3 region is CASSLMTGTHGYTF. CDR3 DNA: TGTGCCAGCAGTTTAATGACAGGGACGCATGGCTACACCTTC.

The J gene is TRBJ1-1, the V gene TRBV19; 7 bases fit TRBD1. CDR3 length equals 14 residues. Germline loops: CDR1 LNHDA, CDR2 SQIVND (reference sequence). V lost 5 bases to trimming and J lost 1 base; unmatched junction nucleotides: 4. The CDR3 region has the DNA TGTGCCAGTAGTCCGTGGACAGGGAACACTGAAGCTTTCTTT. It specifies CASSPWTGNTEAFF.

V is TRBV6-1 and J is TRBJ2-6; D is tentatively TRBD1 or TRBD2 (5 bases each). CDR3 size: 14 residues. Between the trimmed V and J ends, which lost 10 bases and 2 bases, there was a span of 12 bases. Germline CDR1 MNHNS, CDR2 SASEGT. In DNA form, the CDR3 reads TGTGCCACCCTTAGGGGACCTGGGGCCAACGTCCTGACTTTC. Translated: CATLRGPGANVLTF.

A word on this clone: The same CDR3 is also encoded by other DNA sequences in this sample. The V and J genes are TRBV7-2 and TRBJ2-1; the D gene is possibly TRBD1 (5 bases). Germline lookup yields CDR1 SGHTA and CDR2 FQGNSA. The CDR3 has 15 amino acids. Trimming left V 3 bases short and J 4 bases short, with 13 bases between. CDR3 residues: CASSLGPATYNEQFF. In DNA form, the CDR3 reads TGTGCCAGCAGCTTGGGGCCCGCTACATACAATGAGCAGTTCTTC.

This chain connects TRBV6-1 to TRBJ2-5; D gene ambiguous. This CDR3 contains 14 residues. Per germline, CDR1 MNHNS and CDR2 SASEGT. V shed 3 bases and J shed 2 bases, with 10 bases lying between them. The CDR3 sequence is CASSDWARQETQYF. In DNA, the CDR3 is TGTGCCAGCAGTGATTGGGCAAGGCAAGAGACCCAGTACTTC.

The chain uses TRBV5-1 and TRBJ1-4; D perhaps matches TRBD1 (5 bases). The germline CDR1 and CDR2 sequences are SGHRS and YFSETQ. Trimming stripped 7 bases from V and 0 bases from J, with 7 bases between. The CDR3 runs 13 residues. The DNA of the CDR3 is TGCGCCAGCCGACAGCCAACTAATGAAAAACTGTTTTTT. It codes for CASRQPTNEKLFF.

This chain links TRBV6-5 with TRBJ1-6; possibly TRBD1 for D (5 bases). With 0 bases removed from V and 8 bases from J, the gap between germline ends came to 14 bases. Germline CDR1 MNHEY, CDR2 SVGAGI. The CDR3 is made up of 16 amino acids. Written as DNA, the CDR3 is TGTGCCAGCAGTTACTCTGGAGGGGCCCCGGATTCACCCCTCCACTTT. It translates to CASSYSGGAPDSPLHF.

The chain employs TRBV5-1 and TRBJ1-6, with a weak D call TRBD1 (5 bases). V was trimmed by 5 bases and J by 5 bases, leaving 14 bases between them. The CDR3 is 15 residues long. The V gene's germline CDR1 is SGHRS and CDR2 YFSETQ. CDR3 sequence: CASRGGFNNNSPLHF. CDR3 sequence (DNA): TGCGCCAGCAGGGGGGGATTCAACAATAATTCACCCCTCCACTTT.

This sequence joins TRBV27 and TRBJ2-2, with a possible D match to TRBD2 (6 bases). CDR1 and CDR2 from the germline V gene are MNHEY and SMNVEV (reference sequence). With 3 bases removed from V and 1 base from J, the gap between germline ends came to 6 bases. The CDR3 length is 14 residues. CDR3 nucleotides: TGTGCCAGCAGTTTCGGGGGGAACACCGGGGAGCTGTTTTTT. This translates into CASSFGGNTGELFF.

The chain recombines TRBV28 with TRBJ1-1; the match to TRBD1 covers 7 bases. The ends lost 6 bases at V and 2 bases at J; junction bases unmatched: 9. The CDR3 covers 15 residues. Germline V gives CDR1 MDHEN, CDR2 SYDVKM. CDR3 coding DNA: TGTGCCAGCAGCCCGCTACAGGGGCTTAACACTGAAGCTTTCTTT. Translation: CASSPLQGLNTEAFF.

The chain's CDR3 is CASSVTSHQGAYNEQFF. DNA of the CDR3: TGTGCCAGCAGCGTAACGTCCCACCAGGGGGCGTACAATGAGCAGTTCTTC. This chain uses TRBV9 with TRBJ2-1; 8 bases map to TRBD1. Germline trimming cut 1 base from V and 4 bases from J; bases unmatched to any gene: 10. The CDR3 is 17 residues long. Germline V lookup: CDR1 SGDLS, CDR2 YYNGEE.